A selection of T cell receptor beta chains follows, all from one sample in a study of pediatric ulcerative colitis. TCRdb keeps only in-frame clones here, not all; method: immunoSEQ multiplex PCR. The sample lists roughly 14,000 clones, about 90% occurring once. Sequencing was performed on blood. These receptors came from a boy under 18 with moderate ulcerative colitis. CDR3s include the opening cysteine and the closing phenylalanine or tryptophan. D genes are given only for firm matches. Size values are once, few and many counts, or a class for expanded clones, and some rows have none.

NA	TRBV5-8	TRBJ2-3	NA	CASSFRGGSTDTQYF	TGTGCCAGCAGCTTTAGGGGGGGCAGCACAGATACGCAGTATTTT
NA	TRBV7-6	TRBJ1-3	once	CASSFGNSASGNTIYF	TGTGCCAGCAGCTTTGGCAATTCGGCTTCTGGAAACACCATATATTTT
TRBD1	TRBV30	TRBJ1-2	NA	CAFNRGQGYTF	TGTGCCTTCAACAGGGGGCAAGGCTACACCTTC
TRBD1	TRBV5-1	TRBJ2-7	NA	CASSPGDRQSYEQYF	TGCGCCAGCAGCCCAGGGGACAGGCAGTCCTACGAGCAGTACTTC
NA	TRBV28	TRBJ1-2	NA	CASSLYRGQTNYGYTF	TGTGCCAGCAGCCTTTATAGGGGACAAACTAACTATGGCTACACCTTC
NA	TRBV18	TRBJ2-6	NA	CASSPGGPGANVLTF	TGTGCCAGCTCACCTGGAGGTCCTGGGGCCAACGTCCTGACTTTC
TRBD2	TRBV11-2	TRBJ2-2	NA	CASSRYGRFGELFF	TGTGCCAGCAGCCGGTACGGGAGGTTTGGGGAGCTGTTTTTT
NA	TRBV4-1	TRBJ1-5	NA	CASSRSTGRILSNQPQHF	TGCGCCAGCAGCCGCTCGACCGGAAGGATCTTGAGCAATCAGCCCCAGCATTTT
NA	TRBV4-3	TRBJ1-4	NA	CASSHRVTGGEKLFF	TGCGCCAGCAGCCATCGAGTGACAGGAGGGGAAAAACTGTTTTTT
NA	TRBV6-5	TRBJ2-7	NA	CAGSYSRGFPYEQYF	TGTGCCGGCAGTTACTCGAGGGGATTCCCCTACGAGCAGTACTTC
TRBD2	TRBV11-3	TRBJ2-1	NA	CASSSTSGGVYNEQFF	TGTGCCAGCAGCTCGACTAGCGGGGGGGTTTACAATGAGCAGTTCTTC
TRBD1	TRBV18	TRBJ1-5	NA	CASSPNRQGVMHF	TGTGCCAGCTCACCCAACCGACAGGGGGTCATGCATTTT
TRBD1	TRBV7-2	TRBJ2-3	NA	CASSPGQGVTDTQYF	TGTGCCAGCAGCCCGGGACAGGGTGTAACAGATACGCAGTATTTT
TRBD2	TRBV7-3	TRBJ2-6	NA	CATTHGEGRSGANVLTF	TGTGCCACAACCCACGGGGAGGGCCGCTCTGGGGCCAACGTCCTGACTTTC
TRBD2	TRBV7-8	TRBJ2-2	once	CASSLPTSGNTGELFF	TGTGCCAGCAGCTTACCGACTAGCGGGAACACCGGGGAGCTGTTTTTT
TRBD1	TRBV28	TRBJ2-7	NA	CASSLRGLSSYEQYF	TGTGCCAGCAGTTTGAGGGGGCTGTCTTCCTACGAGCAGTACTTC
NA	TRBV30	TRBJ2-1	NA	CAWSGKEQFF	TGTGCCTGGAGCGGGAAAGAGCAGTTCTTC
NA	TRBV9	TRBJ2-2	NA	CASSGIAGELFF	TGTGCCAGCAGCGGAATCGCCGGGGAGCTGTTTTTT
TRBD2	TRBV11-2	TRBJ2-1	NA	CASSLAGGLVNEQLF	TGTGCCAGCAGTTTAGCGGGGGGACTCGTCAATGAGCAGCTCTTC
NA	TRBV6-4	TRBJ1-2	NA	CATRSGYGYTF	TGTGCCACCCGCAGCGGCTATGGCTACACCTTC
NA	TRBV7-9	TRBJ2-2	few	CASSPLIGELFF	TGTGCCAGCAGCCCTCTTATCGGGGAGCTGTTTTTT
NA	TRBV6-5	TRBJ1-5	NA	CASSYRGSNQPQHF	TGTGCCAGCAGTTACCGGGGTAGCAATCAGCCCCAGCATTTT
NA	TRBV5-1	TRBJ2-7	once	CASSVDVGTYEQYF	TGCGCCAGCAGCGTAGACGTGGGAACCTACGAGCAGTACTTC
NA	TRBV5-1	TRBJ2-1	once	CASSFSETSSYNEQFF	TGCGCCAGCAGCTTTTCGGAGACGAGCTCCTACAATGAGCAGTTCTTC
TRBD2	TRBV6-1	TRBJ2-2	NA	CASSEREYAGVTGELFF	TGTGCCAGCAGTGAACGGGAGTACGCGGGGGTTACCGGGGAGCTGTTTTTT
NA	TRBV6-5	TRBJ1-2	NA	CASSQSGGSNYGYTF	TGTGCCAGCAGCCAAAGTGGGGGGTCTAACTATGGCTACACCTTC
NA	TRBV6-5	TRBJ1-1	NA	CASSYPRGGNTEAFF	TGTGCCAGCAGTTACCCGCGCGGAGGGAACACTGAAGCTTTCTTT
TRBD2	TRBV10-2	TRBJ2-2	NA	CASSVLAGGRGTGELFF	TGCGCCAGCAGTGTATTAGCGGGAGGGCGAGGAACCGGGGAGCTGTTTTTT
TRBD1	TRBV9	TRBJ1-1	NA	CASSPQGEGTEAFF	TGTGCCAGCAGCCCACAGGGGGAGGGCACTGAAGCTTTCTTT
NA	TRBV7-7	TRBJ2-6	NA	CASSPAGSSGANVLTF	TGTGCTAGCAGCCCCGCAGGGAGCTCTGGGGCCAACGTCCTGACTTTC
TRBD2	TRBV27	TRBJ2-3	NA	CASSLRFSSGTPGPSTDTQYF	TGTGCCAGCAGTTTAAGGTTCTCTAGCGGGACCCCAGGCCCTAGCACAGATACGCAGTATTTT
NA	TRBV15	TRBJ1-5	NA	CATGFTTGPSNQPQHF	TGTGCCACCGGTTTTACGACAGGTCCTAGCAATCAGCCCCAGCATTTT
TRBD2	TRBV11-2	TRBJ2-3	NA	CASSSSGADTQYF	TGTGCCAGCAGCTCTAGCGGGGCAGATACGCAGTATTTT
NA	TRBV9	TRBJ1-2	NA	CASSSAKRRTF	TGTGCCAGCAGCTCCGCAAAGAGGCGTACCTTC
NA	TRBV5-7	TRBJ2-7	NA	CASSGGGAGGFYEQYF	TGTGCCAGCAGCGGTGGGGGTGCGGGCGGTTTCTACGAGCAGTACTTC
NA	TRBV18	TRBJ1-1	NA	CASSPATEMNTEAFF	TGTGCCAGCTCACCAGCGACGGAGATGAACACTGAAGCTTTCTTT
NA	TRBV7-9	TRBJ2-7	NA	CASSSPGIYEQYF	TGTGCCAGCAGCTCCCCCGGGATTTACGAGCAGTACTTC
TRBD1	TRBV6-6	TRBJ1-2	NA	CASSYPQGALEGYTF	TGTGCCAGCAGTTACCCCCAGGGGGCGTTAGAGGGCTACACCTTC
NA	TRBV23-1	TRBJ2-5	NA	CASSQLVVAVETQYF	TGCGCCAGCAGTCAATTGGTAGTAGCGGTAGAGACCCAGTACTTC
NA	TRBV19	TRBJ1-1	few	CASRKAMNTEAFF	TGTGCCAGTCGGAAGGCCATGAACACTGAAGCTTTCTTT